This T cell receptor beta chain derives from a study of blood T cell repertoires in COVID-19. Per the germline V gene, CDR1 is GTSNPN and CDR2 is SVGIG (reference sequence). V was shortened by 5 bases and J by 9 bases, with 14 bases between the two germline ends. The CDR3 spans 12 residues. The method was immunoSEQ multiplex PCR; TCRdb's version includes in-frame clones alone and lacks a portion of them. The sample lists some 160,000 clones; about four fifths were seen once. This chain uses TRBV30 with TRBJ1-5; D possibly corresponds to TRBD1 (6 bases). The sequenced material came from peripheral blood. The sequence was collected from a woman at least 80 years old with acute or convalescent COVID-19. The CDR3 loop reads CAWGGQWGPQHF. The DNA of the CDR3 is TGTGCCTGGGGGGGGCAGTGGGGGCCCCAGCATTTT.